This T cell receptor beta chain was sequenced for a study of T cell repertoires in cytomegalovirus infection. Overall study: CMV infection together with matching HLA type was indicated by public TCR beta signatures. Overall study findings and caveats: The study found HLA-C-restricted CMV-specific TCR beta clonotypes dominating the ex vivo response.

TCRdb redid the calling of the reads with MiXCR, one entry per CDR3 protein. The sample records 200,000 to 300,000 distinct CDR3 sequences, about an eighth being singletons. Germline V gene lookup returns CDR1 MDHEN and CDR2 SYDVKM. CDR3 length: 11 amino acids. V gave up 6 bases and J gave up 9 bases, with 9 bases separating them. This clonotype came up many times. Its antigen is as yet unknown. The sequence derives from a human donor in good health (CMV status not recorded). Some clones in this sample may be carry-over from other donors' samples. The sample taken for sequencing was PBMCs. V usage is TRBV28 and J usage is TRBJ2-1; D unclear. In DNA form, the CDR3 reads TGTGCCAGCAGGACGAAGTTTGAGCAGTTCTTC. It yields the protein CASRTKFEQFF.